The 20 T cell receptor beta chains listed next were all sequenced from one sample in a study of blood T cell repertoires in COVID-19. This table comes from immunoSEQ multiplex PCR, and its TCRdb copy is limited to in-frame clones, with some not included. The sample records about 160,000 clones, less than 85% being singletons. Sequencing was performed on peripheral blood. The receptors come from a human donor with acute or convalescent COVID-19. The donor label of this sample is uncertain.

V is TRBV10-3 and J is TRBJ2-6, with TRBD1 as a possible D gene (5 bases). In germline, CDR1 is ENHRY, CDR2 SYGVKD. The CDR3 length is 17 residues. V lost 3 bases, J lost 1 base, and 13 bases lay in between. CDR3 sequence reads: CAISDQGRGSGANVLTF. DNA for the CDR3: TGTGCCATCAGTGACCAGGGAAGGGGTTCTGGGGCCAACGTCCTGACTTTC.

This chain joins TRBV7-2 and TRBJ2-6; 8 nucleotides match TRBD1. The CDR3 runs 16 residues. The ends lost 5 bases at V and 1 base at J; junction bases unmatched: 4. The V gene's germline CDR1 is SGHTA and CDR2 FQGNSA. Here the CDR3 DNA reads TGTGCCAGCAGCCTCAACAGGGGGTCTGGGGCCAACGTCCTGACTTTC. This gives the protein CASSLNRGSGANVLTF.

The chain joins TRBV7-6 to TRBJ2-3; D possibly corresponds to TRBD2 (6 bases). V shed 5 bases and J shed 0 bases, with 12 bases lying between them. The CDR3 totals 15 residues. The V gene's germline CDR1 is SGHVS and CDR2 FNYEAQ. CDR3 in DNA: TGTGCCAGCAGCCCGGTGGGGGGAAGCACAGATACGCAGTATTTT. Amino acids: CASSPVGGSTDTQYF.

The chain links TRBV27 to TRBJ2-2, with a tentative D call TRBD1 (6 bases). CDR3 size: 17 residues. Germline CDR1 and CDR2: MNHEY and SMNVEV (reference sequence). The V end was cut by 8 bases, the J end by 3 bases, with 22 bases between. The CDR3 spells CASSWSSGTMYTGELFF. DNA for the CDR3: TGTGCCAGCTCGTGGTCATCCGGGACAATGTACACCGGGGAGCTGTTTTTT.

For the CDR3, the DNA is TGTGCCAGCAGTGATTCCCTCCCCTCCTACGAGCAGTACTTC. The encoded protein is CASSDSLPSYEQYF. The V and J genes are TRBV2 and TRBJ2-7, with D unclear. Germline V CDR1 and CDR2: SNHLY, FYNNEI. This CDR3 is 14 amino acids long. Trimming took 3 bases from V and 0 from J, leaving 9 bases between them.

The chain carries TRBV19 and TRBJ1-2, with D perhaps TRBD1 (5 bases). Trimming took 1 base from V and 4 from J, leaving 10 bases between them. The germline CDR1 and CDR2 sequences are LNHDA and SQIVND (reference sequence). This CDR3 spans 14 amino acids. This chain's CDR3 is CASSIGTTGYGYTF. DNA for the CDR3: TGTGCCAGTAGTATAGGGACAACGGGCTATGGCTACACCTTC.

CDR3: CASSLARGTSGGAPTGELFF. Here the CDR3 DNA reads TGTGCCAGCAGCTTAGCCCGAGGGACTAGCGGGGGGGCACCAACCGGGGAGCTGTTTTTT. The chain has TRBV7-2 and TRBJ2-2; TRBD2 matches at 16 bases. Germline trimming cut 0 bases from V and 5 bases from J; bases unmatched to any gene: 9. CDR1 and CDR2 (germline): SGHTA, FQGNSA. The length of the CDR3 is 20 residues.

J is TRBJ2-1 and V is TRBV7-9, with D maybe TRBD1 (5 bases). This CDR3 is built from 16 residues. V shed 5 bases and J shed 0 bases, with 14 bases lying between them. CDR1 and CDR2 (germline): SEHNR, FQNEAQ (reference sequence). The CDR3 loop is CASSPRTSSSYNEQFF. In nucleotides, the CDR3 is TGTGCCAGCAGCCCCCGGACATCTAGCTCCTACAATGAGCAGTTCTTC.

The V and J genes are TRBV10-1 and TRBJ1-1; no clear D. The CDR3 consists of 12 residues. V lost 5 bases and J lost 1, with 5 bases in between. CDR1 is WNHNN and CDR2 is SYGVQD in the germline V gene (reference sequence). CDR3 bases: TGCGCCAGCAGTCAATCGAACACTGAAGCTTTCTTT. Its translation is CASSQSNTEAFF.

V and J are TRBV15 and TRBJ2-7; 10 bases are a match to TRBD1. The CDR3 consists of 14 residues. V lost 6 bases and J lost 6; bases outside the gene matches: 8. Looked up from germline, CDR1 is LNHNV and CDR2 is YYDKDF (reference sequence). For the CDR3, the DNA is TGTGCCACCAGAGACTGGACAGGGGGGCTCGAGCAGTACTTC. This gives the protein CATRDWTGGLEQYF.

V usage is TRBV5-5 and J usage is TRBJ1-2; tentatively, D is TRBD1 (6 bases). V lost 0 bases and J 4 bases, leaving 16 bases between the germline ends. The CDR3 has 16 amino acids. The germline V gene encodes CDR1 SGHKS and CDR2 YYEKEE (reference sequence). CDR3 sequence reads: CASSLGQELGLYGYTF. DNA of the CDR3: TGTGCCAGCAGCTTGGGACAGGAGCTCGGTCTCTATGGCTACACCTTC.

The rearrangement uses TRBV7-3 and TRBJ2-7, with a weak D call TRBD2 (7 bases). Trimming shortened V by 5 bases and J by 3 bases, and 14 bases separated the two germline ends. The CDR3 length is 14 residues. The V gene's germline CDR1 is SGHTA and CDR2 FQGTGA. The CDR3 nucleotides read TGTGCCAGCAGCCCGACGGGGGGCGGCTACGAGCAGTACTTC. Its translation is CASSPTGGGYEQYF.

J is TRBJ2-7 and V is TRBV5-5; D is unclear. Looked up from germline, CDR1 is SGHKS and CDR2 is YYEKEE (reference sequence). Trimming removed 2 bases from V and 6 bases from J, with 21 bases in between. This CDR3 comprises 16 residues. The CDR3 is CASSFLALNRPPEQYF. The CDR3 nucleotides are TGTGCCAGCAGCTTTTTAGCCCTGAATAGGCCGCCCGAGCAGTACTTC.

The chain uses TRBV6-5 and TRBJ1-6; D is perhaps TRBD1 (5 bases). CDR1 is MNHEY, CDR2 SVGAGI, per germline. Trimming removed 5 bases at V and 7 bases at J, with 12 bases between. CDR3 length: 14 residues. DNA of the CDR3: TGTGCCAGCAGTCCAGGGTTTTTGAATTCACCCCTCCACTTT. Amino acid sequence: CASSPGFLNSPLHF.

The rearrangement joins TRBV6-6 to TRBJ2-2, with D possibly being TRBD2 (5 bases). The CDR3 totals 16 residues. Trimming took 4 bases from V and 6 from J, leaving 18 bases between them. The germline V gene encodes CDR1 MNHNY and CDR2 SVGAGI (reference sequence). CDR3 residues: CASSSSAIQEAGELFF. CDR3 coding DNA: TGTGCCAGCAGTTCCTCGGCTATTCAGGAGGCCGGGGAGCTGTTTTTT.

The CDR3 coding sequence is TGTGCCAGTAGTAAGAGACAGGGTAACTATGGCTACACCTTC. Translated: CASSKRQGNYGYTF. V and J are TRBV19 and TRBJ1-2; 7 bases agree with TRBD1. Trimming removed 4 bases from V and 1 base from J; junction bases left unmatched: 3. Germline CDR1 LNHDA, CDR2 SQIVND (reference sequence). The CDR3 is 14 amino acids.

CDR3 amino acids: CAWRDPKRAEAFF. The DNA of the CDR3 is TGTGCCTGGAGGGACCCAAAGAGGGCTGAAGCTTTCTTT. The chain combines TRBV30 with TRBJ1-1; the D is unclear. The CDR3 totals 13 residues. V lost 3 bases, J lost 6 bases, and 14 bases lay in between. The germline gives CDR1 GTSNPN, CDR2 SVGIG (reference sequence).

J is TRBJ2-1 and V is TRBV7-2; the D is unclear. V lost 5 bases to trimming and J lost 0 bases, with 11 bases between them. The V gene's germline CDR1 is SGHTA and CDR2 FQGNSA. This CDR3 has 15 residues. This CDR3 reads CASSPTSGSYNEQFF. The CDR3 region has the DNA TGTGCCAGCAGCCCAACGAGTGGCTCCTACAATGAGCAGTTCTTC.

The DNA for the CDR3 is TGTGCCAGCAGCTATAGCGGGGGCTTTAACACCGGGGAGCTGTTTTTT. Translation gives CASSYSGGFNTGELFF. The chain combines TRBV11-3 with TRBJ2-2, with TRBD2 matching 9 bases. In germline, CDR1 is SGHNT, CDR2 YENEEA. CDR3 length: 16 residues. J gave up 2 bases and V 4 bases, and 5 bases lay outside the gene matches.

The chain is built from TRBV7-2 and TRBJ1-3; D is ambiguous. In germline, CDR1 is SGHTA, CDR2 FQGNSA. The V end lost 1 base, the J end lost 0 bases, and 10 bases lay between the germline ends. CDR3 length: 16 amino acids. The CDR3: CASSLEQSSSGNTIYF. CDR3 DNA sequence: TGTGCCAGCAGCTTAGAACAGTCGAGCTCTGGAAACACCATATATTTT.